The 27 T cell receptor beta chains listed next were all sequenced from one sample in a study of blood T cell repertoires in COVID-19. Profiled with immunoSEQ multiplex PCR; TCRdb holds only in-frame clones, not every one. This sample carries tens of thousands of clones, 85% to 90% of them seen once, and the ten largest clones take approximately 12%. Sequencing used peripheral blood. Receptors were obtained from a man aged 65 to 79 with active COVID-19.

The chain carries TRBV9 and TRBJ1-1; D perhaps matches TRBD1 (6 bases). CDR3 length equals 14 residues. V lost 2 bases to trimming and J lost 8 bases, with 16 bases between them. Germline V lookup: CDR1 SGDLS, CDR2 YYNGEE. The CDR3 region has the DNA TGTGCCAGCAGCGTTGGGGCGGGGGGCTTCGAAGCTTTCTTT. Translating gives CASSVGAGGFEAFF.

This clone was picked up one time. The chain couples TRBV18 to TRBJ1-1, with D tentatively TRBD1 (6 bases). The CDR3 sequence is 14 residues long. Germline CDR1 reads KGHSH; CDR2 reads LQKENI. The ends were cut back, 5 bases at V and 3 bases at J, with 13 bases in the middle. The CDR3 bases are TGTGCCAGCTCATACGGGGGGCAGGACACTGAAGCTTTCTTT. This encodes CASSYGGQDTEAFF.

Comment on this clone: Different DNA sequences within this sample yield the same CDR3. The chain employs TRBV27 and TRBJ2-7; 12 bases fit TRBD1. This CDR3 has 14 residues. Trimming at V came to 8 bases and at J to 6 bases, leaving 8 bases not matched to a gene. Germline CDR1 and CDR2: MNHEY and SMNVEV (reference sequence). CDR3 bases: TGTGCCAGCGCCCCGGGACAGGGGGCTATCGAGCAGTACTTC. As protein: CASAPGQGAIEQYF.

The chain carries TRBV14 and TRBJ2-5; D perhaps matches TRBD1 (6 bases). The CDR3 consists of 16 residues. V lost 3 bases, J lost 2 bases, and 16 bases lay in between. Germline V gives CDR1 SGHDN, CDR2 FVKESK. The DNA for the CDR3 is TGTGCCAGCAGCCAGGTGGGATGGACAGCACAAGAGACCCAGTACTTC. This encodes CASSQVGWTAQETQYF. The full variable domain, with the rest looked up from reference TRBV14 and TRBJ2-5, is EAGVTQFPSHSVIEKGQTVTLRCDPISGHDNLYWYRRVMGKEIKFLLHFVKESKQDESGMPNNRFLAERTGGTYSTLKVQPAELEDSGVYFCASSQVGWTAQETQYFGPGTRLLVL.

V usage is TRBV7-2 and J usage is TRBJ2-3; 9 positions match TRBD2. V was pared by 2 bases and J by 12 bases, with 9 bases of the junction left unmatched. The CDR3 contains 14 residues. The germline V gene has CDR1 SGHTA and CDR2 FQGNSA. The CDR3 reads CASSLRRGGGAQYF. As DNA, the CDR3 is TGTGCCAGCAGCTTACGGCGGGGGGGCGGGGCACAGTATTTT. Using reference TRBV7-2 and TRBJ2-3 for the parts outside the CDR3, the full variable domain is GAGVSQSPSNKVTEKGKDVELRCDPISGHTALYWYRQSLGQGLEFLIYFQGNSAPDKSGLPSDRFSAERTGGSVSTLTIQRTQQEDSAVYLCASSLRRGGGAQYFGPGTRLTVL.

This clone was counted a few times. V is TRBV7-9 and J is TRBJ2-2; a possible D gene is TRBD2 (6 bases). With 1 base removed from V and 2 bases from J, the gap between germline ends came to 14 bases. Germline assignment: CDR1 SEHNR and CDR2 FQNEAQ (reference sequence). This CDR3 spans 17 amino acids. The CDR3 loop is CASSLGPSSANTGELFF. The CDR3 DNA reads as TGTGCCAGCAGCTTAGGGCCTTCTAGCGCTAACACCGGGGAGCTGTTTTTT.

The V call is TRBV9, the J call TRBJ1-1; possible D gene TRBD1, 5 bases. Germline CDR1 and CDR2: SGDLS and YYNGEE. This CDR3 is built from 13 residues. Trimming removed 2 bases from V and 4 bases from J, with 9 bases in between. For the CDR3, the DNA is TGTGCCAGCAGCGTTCAGGGAGGCACTGAAGCTTTCTTT. It translates to CASSVQGGTEAFF. The complete variable domain, with remaining parts taken from reference TRBV9 and TRBJ1-1, reads DSGVTQTPKHLITATGQRVTLRCSPRSGDLSVYWYQQSLDQGLQFLIQYYNGEERAKGNILERFSAQQFPDLHSELNLSSLELGDSALYFCASSVQGGTEAFFGQGTRLTVV.

This rearrangement joins TRBV5-1 to TRBJ2-2, with a possible D match to TRBD1 (5 bases). V was shortened by 2 bases and J by 1 base, with 9 bases between the two germline ends. From germline, CDR1 is SGHRS and CDR2 YFSETQ. The CDR3 length is 15 residues. CDR3 coding DNA: TGCGCCAGCAGCTTCGGACAACTGAACACCGGGGAGCTGTTTTTT. Translating it yields CASSFGQLNTGELFF.

This chain links TRBV19 with TRBJ2-3; D unresolved. CDR3 length: 14 amino acids. The V gene's germline CDR1 is LNHDA and CDR2 SQIVND (reference sequence). Trimming took 6 bases from V and 3 from J, leaving 13 bases between them. The CDR3 bases are TGTGCCAGTAGCGGCCAGATGAGGACAGATACGCAGTATTTT. Translated, it gives CASSGQMRTDTQYF.

This clone was seen more than once but under ten times. The gene calls are TRBV6-1 and TRBJ1-2; unclear D gene. The V gene's germline CDR1 is MNHNS and CDR2 SASEGT. Trimming took 2 bases from V and 8 from J, leaving 12 bases between them. CDR3 size: 13 residues. The CDR3 region has the DNA TGTGCCAGCAGTGAATTGGCAGGCCGGGGCTACACCTTC. Residues: CASSELAGRGYTF.

This chain connects TRBV7-9 to TRBJ2-6; possibly TRBD1 for D (7 bases). V was trimmed by 2 bases and J by 2 bases, leaving 10 bases between them. The germline gives CDR1 SEHNR, CDR2 FQNEAQ (reference sequence). The CDR3 totals 16 residues. The CDR3, as DNA: TGTGCCAGCAGCTTACAGGGGGGAGCTGGGGCCAACGTCCTGACTTTC. Translating gives CASSLQGGAGANVLTF.

The genes are TRBV7-2 and TRBJ2-5, with D hard to call. Germline lookup yields CDR1 SGHTA and CDR2 FQGNSA. V lost 4 bases to trimming and J lost 3 bases, with 3 bases between them. This CDR3 contains 11 residues. The CDR3 loop is CASSSKETQYF. CDR3 nucleotides: TGTGCCAGCAGCTCCAAAGAGACCCAGTACTTC.

This clone showed up just a few times. V gene TRBV5-4 combines with J gene TRBJ2-5, with D possibly being TRBD2 (6 bases). V lost 3 bases and J 2 bases, leaving 17 bases between the germline ends. CDR3 length: 16 residues. Germline CDR1 and CDR2: SGHNT and YYREEE (reference sequence). CDR3 in amino acids: CASSSAEGSTQETQYF. The DNA for the CDR3 is TGTGCCAGCAGCTCGGCGGAGGGATCTACTCAAGAGACCCAGTACTTC.

V gene TRBV18 combines with J gene TRBJ1-2; D is unclear. The CDR3 spans 15 residues. Trimming removed 3 bases from V and 5 bases from J, with 16 bases in between. CDR1 and CDR2 (germline): KGHSH, LQKENI. In DNA form, the CDR3 reads TGTGCCAGCTCACCGTGGGTCGGCGGAGCTTATGGCTACACCTTC. Translation gives CASSPWVGGAYGYTF. Using reference TRBV18 and TRBJ1-2 for the parts outside the CDR3, the full variable domain is NAGVMQNPRHLVRRRGQEARLRCSPMKGHSHVYWYRQLPEEGLKFMVYLQKENIIDESGMPKERFSAEFPKEGPSILRIQQVVRGDSAAYFCASSPWVGGAYGYTFGSGTRLTVV.

This chain connects TRBV4-3 to TRBJ2-2, with D uncertain. Germline V gene data show CDR1 as LGHNA and CDR2 as YSLEER. This CDR3 spans 13 amino acids. The V end lost 1 base, the J end lost 5 bases, and 5 bases lay between the germline ends. The CDR3 spells CASSQVPTGELFF. In DNA, the CDR3 is TGCGCCAGCAGCCAAGTCCCAACCGGGGAGCTGTTTTTT.

The chain is built from TRBV6-5 and TRBJ2-2; 9 bases match TRBD2. Unmatched junction bases numbered 7, after V lost 8 bases and J lost 6 bases. In germline, CDR1 is MNHEY, CDR2 SVGAGI. This CDR3 spans 14 amino acids. CDR3 sequence (DNA): TGTGCCAGCTCGGGACTAGCCGTGGCCGGGGAGCTGTTTTTT. Translated, it gives CASSGLAVAGELFF.

CDR3 bases: TGTGCCAGCAGCGTGTTCCCGGGACTGACAACTAATGAAAAACTGTTTTTT. Its translation: CASSVFPGLTTNEKLFF. The chain combines TRBV7-2 with TRBJ1-4; D might be TRBD1 (5 bases). This CDR3 has 17 amino acids. V lost 5 bases to trimming and J lost 0 bases, with 16 bases between them. CDR1 is SGHTA and CDR2 is FQGNSA in the germline V gene.

The chain couples TRBV13 to TRBJ2-5; unclear D gene. V lost 6 bases, J lost 2 bases, and 4 bases lay in between. The V gene's germline CDR1 is PRHDT and CDR2 FYEKMQ (reference sequence). There are 11 residues in the CDR3. The CDR3 DNA reads TGTGCCAGCAGATCTCAAGAGACCCAGTACTTC. Protein sequence: CASRSQETQYF. The entire variable domain, with the rest obtained from reference TRBV13 and TRBJ2-5, is as follows: AAGVIQSPRHLIKEKRETATLKCYPIPRHDTVYWYQQGPGQDPQFLISFYEKMQSDKGSIPDRFSAQQFSDYHSELNMSSLELGDSALYFCASRSQETQYFGPGTRLLVL.

This chain connects TRBV7-9 to TRBJ2-7; D is uncertain. CDR1 and CDR2 (germline): SEHNR, FQNEAQ (reference sequence). Trimming shortened V by 5 bases and J by 7 bases, and 12 bases separated the two germline ends. The CDR3 is 12 amino acids. Here the CDR3 reads CASSLADWEQYF. CDR3 DNA sequence: TGTGCCAGCAGCCTTGCGGATTGGGAGCAGTACTTC.

The chain recombines TRBV7-6 with TRBJ1-5; D might be TRBD1 (5 bases). The CDR3 has 13 residues. Germline V lookup: CDR1 SGHVS, CDR2 FNYEAQ. Trimming took 2 bases from V and 5 from J, leaving 7 bases between them. CDR3 nucleotide sequence: TGTGCCAGCAGCTTAAGCAGGGATCAGCCCCAGCATTTT. The encoded protein is CASSLSRDQPQHF.

Comments on this clone: Additional DNA sequences in this sample encode the identical CDR3. The chain uses TRBV18 and TRBJ2-7, with 12 bases fitting TRBD1. The CDR3 loop spans 14 amino acids. V shed 3 bases and J 4 bases; nucleotides not matched to a gene: 1. Germline values: CDR1 KGHSH, CDR2 LQKENI. As DNA, the CDR3 is TGTGCCAGCTCACCGGGACAGGGGGCTTACGAGCAGTACTTC. Its protein is CASSPGQGAYEQYF.

The rearrangement links TRBV11-2 to TRBJ2-1; the match to TRBD2 covers 8 bases. Germline CDR1 SGHAT, CDR2 FQNNGV. The CDR3 runs to 15 residues. V shed 4 bases and J 1 base; nucleotides not matched to a gene: 3. The CDR3 coding sequence is TGTGCCAGCAGCTCTTCGGGGGGGTCCTACAATGAGCAGTTCTTC. This encodes CASSSSGGSYNEQFF.

J is TRBJ1-2 and V is TRBV7-8; no reliable D call. V was pared by 5 bases and J by 4 bases, with 14 bases between. The germline V gene has CDR1 SGHVS and CDR2 FQNEAQ. The CDR3 has 14 amino acids. CDR3 nucleotide sequence: TGTGCCAGCAGCCTCTCGGAGGCTATCTATGGCTACACCTTC. This translates into CASSLSEAIYGYTF.

The V call is TRBV3-1 (or the pseudogene TRBV3-2), the J call TRBJ1-6; 9 bases match TRBD1. After removal of 4 bases from V and 10 bases from J, the junction contained 11 bases not matched to a gene. The CDR3 covers 16 residues. Germline CDR1 and CDR2: LGHDT and YNNKEL (reference sequence). CDR3 residues: CASSPRPGQGKSPLHF. The CDR3 DNA is TGTGCCAGCAGCCCACGTCCGGGACAGGGAAAGTCACCCCTCCACTTT.

This chain links TRBV5-1 with TRBJ2-1; possibly TRBD1 for D (6 bases). The CDR3 runs 15 residues. Germline V CDR1 and CDR2: SGHRS, YFSETQ. Trimming removed 3 bases at V and 7 bases at J, with 17 bases between. As DNA, the CDR3 is TGCGCCAGCAGCTCCAACAGGGCTCAAGGGAATGAGCAGTTCTTC. This sequence encodes CASSSNRAQGNEQFF.

The V and J genes are TRBV7-2 and TRBJ2-7; 10 positions agree with TRBD2. The CDR3 is made up of 13 amino acids. Per the germline V gene, CDR1 is SGHTA and CDR2 is FQGNSA. Trimming cost V 6 bases and J 3 bases; bases outside gene matches: 2. As DNA, the CDR3 is TGTGCCAGCAGGGAGCGGGGGGGCTACGAGCAGTACTTC. It encodes CASRERGGYEQYF.

The chain carries TRBV5-1 and TRBJ1-2; maybe TRBD1 (5 bases). The CDR3 has 14 amino acids. Germline assignment: CDR1 SGHRS and CDR2 YFSETQ. Trimming took off 2 bases at V and 1 base at J, with 9 bases between the two ends. CDR3 sequence (DNA): TGCGCCAGCAGCTTCGGGGACTATAACTATGGCTACACCTTC. As protein: CASSFGDYNYGYTF.